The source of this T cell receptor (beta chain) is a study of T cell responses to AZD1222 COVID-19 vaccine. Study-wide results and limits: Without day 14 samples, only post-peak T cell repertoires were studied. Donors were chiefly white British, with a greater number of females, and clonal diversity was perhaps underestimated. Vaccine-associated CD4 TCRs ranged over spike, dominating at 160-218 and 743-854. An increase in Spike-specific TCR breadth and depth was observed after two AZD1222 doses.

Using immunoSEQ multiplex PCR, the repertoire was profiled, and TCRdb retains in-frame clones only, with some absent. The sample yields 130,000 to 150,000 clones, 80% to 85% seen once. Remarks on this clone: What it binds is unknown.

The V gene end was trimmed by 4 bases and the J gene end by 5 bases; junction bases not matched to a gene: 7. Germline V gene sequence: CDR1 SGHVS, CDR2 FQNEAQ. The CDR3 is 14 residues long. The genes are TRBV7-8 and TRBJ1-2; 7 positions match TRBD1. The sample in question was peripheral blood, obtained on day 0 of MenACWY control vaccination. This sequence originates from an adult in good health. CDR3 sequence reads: CASSSGTATYGYTF. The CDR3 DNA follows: TGTGCCAGCAGCTCCGGGACAGCAACATATGGCTACACCTTC.